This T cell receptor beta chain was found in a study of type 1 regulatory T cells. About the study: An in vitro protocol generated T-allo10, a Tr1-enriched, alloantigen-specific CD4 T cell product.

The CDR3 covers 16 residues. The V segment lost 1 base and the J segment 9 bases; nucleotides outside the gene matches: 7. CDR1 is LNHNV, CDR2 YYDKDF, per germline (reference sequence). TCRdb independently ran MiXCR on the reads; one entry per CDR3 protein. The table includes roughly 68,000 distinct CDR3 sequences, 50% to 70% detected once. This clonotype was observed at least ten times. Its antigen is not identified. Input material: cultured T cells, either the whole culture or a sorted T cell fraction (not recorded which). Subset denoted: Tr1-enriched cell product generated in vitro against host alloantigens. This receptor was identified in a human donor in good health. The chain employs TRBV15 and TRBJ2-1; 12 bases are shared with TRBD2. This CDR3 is CATSRGSASGRGEQFF. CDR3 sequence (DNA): TGTGCCACCAGCAGAGGATCGGCTAGCGGGAGGGGTGAGCAGTTCTTC.